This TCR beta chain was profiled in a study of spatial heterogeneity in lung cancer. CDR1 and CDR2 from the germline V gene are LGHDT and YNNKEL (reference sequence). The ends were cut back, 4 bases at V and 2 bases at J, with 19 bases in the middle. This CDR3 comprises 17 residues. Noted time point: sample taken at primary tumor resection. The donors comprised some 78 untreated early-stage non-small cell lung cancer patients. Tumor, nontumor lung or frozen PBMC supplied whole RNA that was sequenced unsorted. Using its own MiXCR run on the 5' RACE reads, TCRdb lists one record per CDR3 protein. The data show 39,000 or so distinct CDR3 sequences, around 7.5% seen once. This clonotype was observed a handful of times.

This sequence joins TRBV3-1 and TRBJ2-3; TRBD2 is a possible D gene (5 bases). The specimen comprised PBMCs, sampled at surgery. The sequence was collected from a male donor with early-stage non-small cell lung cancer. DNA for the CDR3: TGTGCCAGCAGCCCACGTCGGGCTAGCTTACCCACAGATACGCAGTATTTT. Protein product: CASSPRRASLPTDTQYF.